One sample yielded the 23 T cell receptor beta chains listed below, sequenced in a study of blood T cell repertoires in COVID-19 (dated by TCRdb to 2018 to 2020). Libraries were constructed by the immunoSEQ multiplex PCR assay. Sourced from immuneACCESS, this table was stored by TCRdb with only in-frame sequences that have V and J called. A share of the clones is absent; for the studies checked, an unresolved V gene accounts for under half, and the remainder has no known explanation. The sample data list around 99,000 clones, and 70% to 90% of these were observed just once. Under 7% of the sample lies in the top ten. Sequenced sample: peripheral blood. All receptors come from a middle-aged man with active or convalescent COVID-19.

V is TRBV28 and J is TRBJ2-7; 10 nucleotides agree with TRBD1. The CDR3 totals 15 residues. Trimming removed 5 bases from V and 3 bases from J; junction bases left unmatched: 7. Germline V gene lookup returns CDR1 MDHEN and CDR2 SYDVKM. The CDR3 loop is CASSPTGGVHYEQYF. The CDR3 DNA follows: TGTGCCAGCAGTCCGACAGGGGGCGTCCACTACGAGCAGTACTTC.

The V call is TRBV5-4, the J call TRBJ2-7, with 11 bases identical to TRBD2. The CDR3 extends over 14 amino acids. The germline gives CDR1 SGHNT, CDR2 YYREEE (reference sequence). Unmatched junction bases numbered 1, after V lost 1 base and J lost 4 bases. CDR3 amino acids: CASSLTSGSYEQYF. CDR3 nucleotide sequence: TGTGCCAGCAGCTTGACTAGCGGGAGTTACGAGCAGTACTTC.

The rearrangement joins TRBV7-2 to TRBJ1-1; TRBD1 agrees at 10 bases. Germline CDR1 and CDR2: SGHTA and FQGNSA. After removal of 8 bases from V and 0 bases from J, the junction contained 12 bases not matched to a gene. The CDR3 is made up of 17 amino acids. As DNA, the CDR3 is TGTGCCAGCCGCGCCGGGACAGGGGCCCCAATGAACACTGAAGCTTTCTTT. Its translation is CASRAGTGAPMNTEAFF.

Notes on this clone: At one end, the junction sequence differs from germline, possibly due to a read error. The chain joins TRBV28 to TRBJ2-2; 7 bases map to TRBD1. The V gene's germline CDR1 is MDHEN and CDR2 SYDVKM. There are 14 residues in the CDR3. CDR3 protein: CASQKGQNAGELFF. In DNA form, the CDR3 reads TGTGCCAGTCAAAAGGGACAGAACGCCGGGGAGCTGTTTTTT.

The chain uses TRBV6-6 and TRBJ2-1, with TRBD1 identical over 9 bases. The CDR3 covers 15 residues. J gave up 3 bases and V 3 bases, and 3 bases lay outside the gene matches. Germline CDR1 and CDR2: MNHNY and SVGAGI (reference sequence). The CDR3 region has the DNA TGTGCCAGCAGTTATGGGACAGGGCTCTACAATGAGCAGTTCTTC. Translated, it gives CASSYGTGLYNEQFF.

The sample holds a few counts of this clone. CDR3 sequence (DNA): TGTGCCAGCAGCTTAGCGGAGGACTCCTACAATGAGCAGTTCTTC. Its translation: CASSLAEDSYNEQFF. The chain couples TRBV7-8 to TRBJ2-1, with a tentative D call TRBD2 (5 bases). Germline-derived CDR1 and CDR2 are SGHVS and FQNEAQ. With 0 bases removed from V and 0 bases from J, the gap between germline ends came to 6 bases. The CDR3 extends over 15 amino acids.

The chain carries TRBV5-8 and TRBJ2-5, with 8 bases aligning to TRBD2. Germline V CDR1 and CDR2: SGHTS, YDEGEE. The CDR3 runs 15 residues. V dropped 1 base and J dropped 4; count of bases not matched to a gene: 6. CDR3 residues: CASSLLGGGRETQYF. For the CDR3, the DNA is TGTGCCAGCAGCTTGTTAGGCGGGGGGAGAGAGACCCAGTACTTC. Using reference TRBV5-8 and TRBJ2-5 for the parts outside the CDR3, the full variable domain is EAGVTQSPTHLIKTRGQQATLRCSPISGHTSVYWYQQALGLGLQFLLWYDEGEERNRGNFPPRFSGRQFPNYSSELNVNALELEDSALYLCASSLLGGGRETQYFGPGTRLLVL.

This rearrangement joins TRBV7-2 to TRBJ2-1; TRBD1 aligns across 10 bases. V lost 5 bases and J lost 7; bases outside the gene matches: 8. The CDR3 contains 15 residues. The germline gives CDR1 SGHTA, CDR2 FQGNSA. The CDR3 is CASSPQGQGTNEQFF. CDR3 nucleotides: TGTGCCAGCAGCCCCCAGGGACAGGGGACGAATGAGCAGTTCTTC.

This rearrangement joins TRBV13 to TRBJ2-1; D is perhaps TRBD1 (5 bases). There are 15 residues in the CDR3. The ends were cut back, 1 base at V and 2 bases at J, with 9 bases in the middle. The germline gives CDR1 PRHDT, CDR2 FYEKMQ (reference sequence). CDR3 sequence: CASSLEQVAYNEQFF. The CDR3 DNA follows: TGTGCCAGCAGCTTAGAACAGGTTGCCTACAATGAGCAGTTCTTC.

The CDR3 sequence is CAISDSDRKAYEQYF. DNA of the CDR3: TGTGCCATCAGTGACTCGGACAGAAAAGCCTACGAGCAGTACTTC. This chain links TRBV10-3 with TRBJ2-7; a possible D gene is TRBD1 (6 bases). The CDR3 is 15 amino acids. Trimming left V 3 bases short and J 2 bases short, with 14 bases between. Looked up from germline, CDR1 is ENHRY and CDR2 is SYGVKD.

Only one count was recorded for this clone. The gene calls are TRBV9 and TRBJ1-2; D perhaps matches TRBD1 (5 bases). The CDR3 is 16 amino acids. Germline CDR1 is SGDLS and CDR2 is YYNGEE. The V end lost 0 bases, the J end lost 4 bases, and 16 bases lay between the germline ends. CDR3 sequence (DNA): TGTGCCAGCAGCGTAGCGAGCAGGGATTATGGCTATGGCTACACCTTC. Protein sequence: CASSVASRDYGYGYTF. Together with reference TRBV9 and TRBJ1-2, the CDR3 gives the full variable domain: DSGVTQTPKHLITATGQRVTLRCSPRSGDLSVYWYQQSLDQGLQFLIQYYNGEERAKGNILERFSAQQFPDLHSELNLSSLELGDSALYFCASSVASRDYGYGYTFGSGTRLTVV.

This clone is a singleton in its sample. The chain employs TRBV15 and TRBJ2-7, with 7 bases identical to TRBD2. Germline V gene data show CDR1 as LNHNV and CDR2 as YYDKDF (reference sequence). V dropped 5 bases and J dropped 5; count of bases not matched to a gene: 12. The CDR3 contains 15 residues. CDR3 residues: CATSSQLASPHEQYF. The CDR3 coding sequence is TGTGCCACCAGCTCTCAACTAGCGAGTCCCCACGAGCAGTACTTC.

V and J are TRBV11-2 and TRBJ2-3; D remains ambiguous. The CDR3 consists of 14 residues. V lost 2 bases and J lost 1, with 7 bases in between. Germline V gives CDR1 SGHAT, CDR2 FQNNGV. The CDR3 bases are TGTGCCAGCAGCTTAATGCTACGCACAGATACGCAGTATTTT. It encodes CASSLMLRTDTQYF.

CDR3 in DNA: TGTGCCAGCAGCCCTACAGGGGACCGCAATCAGCCCCAGCATTTT. Amino acid sequence: CASSPTGDRNQPQHF. The rearrangement links TRBV7-9 to TRBJ1-5; 7 nucleotides agree with TRBD1. This CDR3 has 15 amino acids. V gave up 5 bases and J gave up 2 bases; unmatched junction bases: 6. Germline CDR1 reads SEHNR; CDR2 reads FQNEAQ (reference sequence).

CDR3 sequence (DNA): TGTGCCACCAGCACCATAGATACCTCCCAAGAGACCCAGTACTTC. Translation: CATSTIDTSQETQYF. This chain links TRBV15 with TRBJ2-5; D uncertain. Trimming removed 4 bases at V and 1 base at J, with 13 bases between. This CDR3 is 15 amino acids long. CDR1 is LNHNV and CDR2 is YYDKDF in the germline V gene (reference sequence).

This clone appeared a single time. The chain combines TRBV19 with TRBJ1-5; D is unresolved. Germline V gene lookup returns CDR1 LNHDA and CDR2 SQIVND (reference sequence). Trimming stripped 3 bases from V and 6 bases from J, with 9 bases between. The CDR3 has 13 residues. The CDR3 sequence is CASSIGSGQPQHF. CDR3 nucleotides: TGTGCCAGTAGTATCGGGAGCGGTCAGCCCCAGCATTTT.

This chain joins TRBV2 and TRBJ1-1, with 10 bases fitting TRBD1. CDR1 and CDR2 (germline): SNHLY, FYNNEI. V trimming: 6 bases; J trimming: 0 bases; junction bases outside the gene matches: 7. This CDR3 has 16 amino acids. CDR3 DNA: TGTGCCAGCAGGGGGGGGACAGGGGTTGTGAACACTGAAGCTTTCTTT. Its translation is CASRGGTGVVNTEAFF. The complete variable domain, with remaining parts taken from reference TRBV2 and TRBJ1-1, reads EPEVTQTPSHQVTQMGQEVILRCVPISNHLYFYWYRQILGQKVEFLVSFYNNEISEKSEIFDDQFSVERPDGSNFTLKIRSTKLEDSAMYFCASRGGTGVVNTEAFFGQGTRLTVV.

This clone was seen more than once but under ten times. The CDR3: CASSYRTSGSNPNEQFF. The CDR3 nucleotides read TGTGCCAGCAGCTATCGGACTAGCGGGAGTAATCCCAATGAGCAGTTCTTC. The chain employs TRBV9 and TRBJ2-1, with 13 bases aligning to TRBD2. Unmatched junction bases numbered 10, after V lost 4 bases and J lost 6 bases. This CDR3 contains 17 residues. CDR1 is SGDLS, CDR2 YYNGEE, per germline. Using reference TRBV9 and TRBJ2-1 for the parts outside the CDR3, the full variable domain is DSGVTQTPKHLITATGQRVTLRCSPRSGDLSVYWYQQSLDQGLQFLIQYYNGEERAKGNILERFSAQQFPDLHSELNLSSLELGDSALYFCASSYRTSGSNPNEQFFGPGTRLTVL.

The rearrangement joins TRBV6-5 to TRBJ2-1; a possible D gene is TRBD1 (6 bases). This CDR3 spans 15 amino acids. V lost 5 bases to trimming and J lost 1 base, with 12 bases between them. Germline CDR1 and CDR2: MNHEY and SVGAGI. This chain's CDR3 is CASSPGVGSYNEQFF. The DNA for the CDR3 is TGTGCCAGCAGTCCAGGGGTCGGGTCCTACAATGAGCAGTTCTTC.

This chain joins TRBV16 and TRBJ2-5; 7 positions agree with TRBD1. Trimming cost V 0 bases and J 5 bases; bases outside gene matches: 6. The CDR3 covers 15 residues. Germline V gives CDR1 KGHSY, CDR2 FQNENV. CDR3 residues: CASSQSRGGVETQYF. The CDR3 coding sequence is TGTGCCAGCAGCCAATCGAGAGGGGGCGTGGAGACCCAGTACTTC.

The rearrangement joins TRBV7-9 to TRBJ2-7; D is perhaps TRBD1 (5 bases). The CDR3 spans 15 residues. V lost 7 bases, J lost 2 bases, and 18 bases lay in between. Germline lookup yields CDR1 SEHNR and CDR2 FQNEAQ (reference sequence). The CDR3 spells CASTLFNRQTYEQYF. DNA for the CDR3: TGTGCCAGCACCCTGTTTAATAGACAGACCTACGAGCAGTACTTC.

This clone appeared a single time. CDR3 loop: CASSFRNSTPTDQETQYF. CDR3 DNA: TGCGCCAGCAGCTTCCGAAACTCGACGCCAACAGACCAAGAGACCCAGTACTTC. V is TRBV4-1 and J is TRBJ2-5; no clear D gene. V was clipped by 5 bases and J by 0 bases, with 22 bases between them. The CDR3 sequence is 18 residues long. Germline CDR1 reads MGHRA; CDR2 reads YSYEKL.

The chain uses TRBV9 and TRBJ2-5; TRBD1 matches 9 bases. With V trimmed by 0 bases and J by 5 bases, 5 bases remained unmatched. CDR1 and CDR2 (germline): SGDLS, YYNGEE. This CDR3 contains 15 residues. The CDR3 protein is CASSVAQGQGETQYF. CDR3 DNA: TGTGCCAGCAGCGTAGCTCAAGGACAGGGGGAGACCCAGTACTTC. The full variable domain, rest sourced from reference TRBV9 and TRBJ2-5, is DSGVTQTPKHLITATGQRVTLRCSPRSGDLSVYWYQQSLDQGLQFLIQYYNGEERAKGNILERFSAQQFPDLHSELNLSSLELGDSALYFCASSVAQGQGETQYFGPGTRLLVL.